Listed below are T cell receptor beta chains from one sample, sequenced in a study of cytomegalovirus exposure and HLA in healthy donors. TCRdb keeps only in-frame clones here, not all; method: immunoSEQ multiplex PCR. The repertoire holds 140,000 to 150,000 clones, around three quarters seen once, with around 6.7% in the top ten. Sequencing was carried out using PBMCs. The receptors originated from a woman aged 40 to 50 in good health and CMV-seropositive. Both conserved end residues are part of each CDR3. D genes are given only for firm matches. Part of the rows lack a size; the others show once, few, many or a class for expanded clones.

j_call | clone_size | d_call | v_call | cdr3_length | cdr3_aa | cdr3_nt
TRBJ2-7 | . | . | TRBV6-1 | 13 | CASSNRQDYEQYF | TGTGCCAGCAGTAATCGACAGGACTACGAGCAGTACTTC
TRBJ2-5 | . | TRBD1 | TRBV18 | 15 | CASSQGTGGGETQYF | TGTGCCAGCTCTCAAGGGACAGGGGGAGGAGAGACCCAGTACTTC
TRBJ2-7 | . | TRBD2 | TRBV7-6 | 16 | CASSLAQAGVSYEQYF | TGTGCCAGCAGCTTAGCGCAAGCGGGGGTTTCCTACGAGCAGTACTTC
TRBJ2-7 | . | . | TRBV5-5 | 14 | CASSPGHLRYEQYF | TGTGCCAGCAGCCCTGGACATCTCAGATACGAGCAGTACTTC
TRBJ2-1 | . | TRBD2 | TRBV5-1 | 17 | CASSLRPSGGAYNEQFF | TGCGCCAGCAGCTTGCGTCCTAGCGGGGGGGCCTACAATGAGCAGTTCTTC
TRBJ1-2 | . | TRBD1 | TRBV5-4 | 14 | CASSLDTGVYGYTF | TGTGCCAGCAGCTTGGATACAGGGGTGTATGGCTACACCTTC
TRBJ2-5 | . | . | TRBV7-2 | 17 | CASSVSSTSLGQETQYF | TGTGCCAGCAGCGTCAGCTCAACTAGCTTAGGGCAAGAGACCCAGTACTTC
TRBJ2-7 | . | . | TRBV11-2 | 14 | CASSLAGAYYEQYF | TGTGCCAGCAGCTTGGCGGGGGCCTACTACGAGCAGTACTTC
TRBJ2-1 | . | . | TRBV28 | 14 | CASTTGSAYNEQFF | TGTGCCAGCACAACAGGGTCGGCCTACAATGAGCAGTTCTTC
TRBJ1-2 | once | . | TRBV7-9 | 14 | CASSLQLSGDGYTF | TGTGCCAGCAGCTTACAGCTTTCTGGAGATGGCTACACCTTC
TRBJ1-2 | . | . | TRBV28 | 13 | CASSFRSNYGYTF | TGTGCCAGCAGTTTTCGCAGTAACTATGGCTACACCTTC
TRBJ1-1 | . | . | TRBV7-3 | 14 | CASSLLGQNTEAFF | TGTGCCAGCAGCTTACTGGGACAGAACACTGAAGCTTTCTTT
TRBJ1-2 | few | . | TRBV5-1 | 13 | CASSLSSEYGYTF | TGCGCCAGCAGCTTAAGCTCCGAGTATGGCTACACCTTC
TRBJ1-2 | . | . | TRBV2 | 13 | CASSGSPNYGYTF | TGTGCCAGCAGTGGCAGTCCCAACTATGGCTACACCTTC
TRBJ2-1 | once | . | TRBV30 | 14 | CAWSVSGLYNEQFF | TGTGCCTGGAGTGTGAGCGGCCTCTACAATGAGCAGTTCTTC
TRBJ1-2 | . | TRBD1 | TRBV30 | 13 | CAWSAQGLYGYTF | TGTGCCTGGAGTGCACAGGGGCTCTATGGCTACACCTTC
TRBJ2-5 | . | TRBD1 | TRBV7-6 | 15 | CASSSLTGFQETQYF | TGTGCCAGCAGCTCCCTGACAGGGTTCCAAGAGACCCAGTACTTC
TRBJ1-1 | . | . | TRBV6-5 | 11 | CASMTLAEAFF | TGTGCCAGCATGACCCTAGCTGAAGCTTTCTTT
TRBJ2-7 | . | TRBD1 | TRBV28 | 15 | CASSHGTVVAYEQYF | TGTGCCAGCAGTCACGGGACAGTGGTGGCCTACGAGCAGTACTTC
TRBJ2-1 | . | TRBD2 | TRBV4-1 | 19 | CASSQVVTSAYISYNEQFF | TGCGCCAGCAGCCAAGTGGTGACTAGCGCTTATATCTCCTACAATGAGCAGTTCTTC
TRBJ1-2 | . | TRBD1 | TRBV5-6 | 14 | CASSKATGADGYTF | TGTGCCAGCAGCAAAGCCACAGGGGCCGATGGCTACACCTTC
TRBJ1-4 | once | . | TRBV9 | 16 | CASSVGPWGLNEKLFF | TGTGCCAGCAGCGTAGGCCCTTGGGGCCTGAATGAAAAACTGTTTTTT
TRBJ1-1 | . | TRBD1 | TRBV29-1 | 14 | CSAQRTGGATEAFF | TGCAGCGCCCAAAGGACAGGGGGCGCGACTGAAGCTTTCTTT
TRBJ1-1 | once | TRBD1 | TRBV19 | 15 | CASSIGQGAYTEAFF | TGTGCCAGTAGTATAGGACAGGGGGCTTACACTGAAGCTTTCTTT
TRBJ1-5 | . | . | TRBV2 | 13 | CASSDGGAQPQHF | TGTGCCAGCAGTGATGGCGGCGCCCAGCCCCAGCATTTT
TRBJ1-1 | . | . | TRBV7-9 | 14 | CASSSQGKNTEAFF | TGTGCCAGCAGCTCCCAGGGTAAGAACACTGAAGCTTTCTTT
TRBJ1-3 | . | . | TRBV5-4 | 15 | CASSLPPHPGNTIYF | TGTGCCAGCAGCTTGCCCCCACATCCTGGAAACACCATATATTTT
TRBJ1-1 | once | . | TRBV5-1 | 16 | CASSLNLDRLNTEAFF | TGCGCCAGCAGCCTCAACTTGGACAGATTGAACACTGAAGCTTTCTTT
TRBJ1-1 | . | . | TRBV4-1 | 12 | CASSQGGGEAFF | TGCGCCAGCAGCCAAGGGGGGGGTGAAGCTTTCTTT
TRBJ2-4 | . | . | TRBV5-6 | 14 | CASSFALRTDIQYF | TGTGCCAGCAGCTTCGCCTTAAGAACGGACATTCAGTACTTC
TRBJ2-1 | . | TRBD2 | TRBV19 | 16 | CASSIWASGGAFEQFF | TGTGCCAGTAGTATATGGGCTAGCGGGGGGGCATTTGAGCAGTTCTTC
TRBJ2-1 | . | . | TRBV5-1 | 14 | CASSLENRPNEQFF | TGCGCCAGCAGCTTGGAGAACAGGCCCAATGAGCAGTTCTTC